Detailed here is one T cell receptor beta chain. The source of the sample is a study of PD-L1 blockade in urothelial cancer. About the study: Patients had received 0 to 3 prior chemotherapy regimens. Timepoints chosen for blood analysis were 3 weeks (second dose) and 6 weeks after treatment start.

CDR3 length equals 15 residues. Germline lookup yields CDR1 SGHVS and CDR2 FQNEAQ. V lost 1 base to trimming and J lost 0 bases, with 9 bases between them. Pretreatment and on-treatment samples were taken, numbering 1 to 8 per patient. Templates that were synthetic TCR analogs were spiked into each PCR. Using immunoSEQ multiplex PCR, the repertoire was profiled, and TCRdb retains in-frame clones only, with some absent. The sample has 35,000 to 45,000 clones; more than 65% are singletons. Sequences were derived from PBMCs, sampled around atezolizumab (anti-PD-L1) treatment. This sequence originates from a man aged 70 or older with urothelial cancer. This chain connects TRBV7-8 to TRBJ1-2; D is possibly TRBD1 (6 bases). The CDR3 nucleotides read TGTGCCAGCAGCTTAGGGACAGCTTCTAACTATGGCTACACCTTC. It yields the protein CASSLGTASNYGYTF.